These 7 T cell receptor beta chains came from one sample sequenced in a study of neurological immune-mediated disorders. Using its own MiXCR run on the 5' RACE reads, TCRdb lists one record per CDR3 protein. Seen here are around 46,000 distinct CDR3 sequences, roughly 4.1% observed once, and the top ten hold 5.7%. Sequencing used PBMCs. The origin of the receptors is a woman aged 55-70 years with multiple sclerosis.

By share, this clonotype ranks as medium-sized. The V and J genes are TRBV10-3 and TRBJ2-6; D not certain. The germline CDR1 and CDR2 sequences are ENHRY and SYGVKD. V lost 10 bases and J lost 0, with 10 bases in between. The CDR3 totals 14 residues. The CDR3 coding sequence is TGTGCCACCCCCTCAGTCTCTGGGGCCAACGTCCTGACTTTC. As protein: CATPSVSGANVLTF.

This clonotype has at least ten counts. V is TRBV20-1 and J is TRBJ2-6; TRBD2 might be the D (5 bases). Trimming left V 3 bases short and J 2 bases short, with 5 bases between. CDR1 DFQATT and CDR2 SNEGSKA come from the germline V gene (reference sequence). The CDR3 runs to 13 residues. CDR3 sequence: CSARRAGANVLTF. The CDR3 coding sequence is TGCAGTGCTAGGAGGGCTGGGGCCAACGTCCTGACTTTC.

The rearrangement joins TRBV20-1 to TRBJ2-5, with TRBD2 as a possible D gene (5 bases). The CDR3 has 12 amino acids. Germline loops: CDR1 DFQATT, CDR2 SNEGSKA (reference sequence). V was cut by 2 bases and J by 4 bases, with 8 bases left in between. The CDR3 sequence: CSARRLAETQYF. The CDR3 DNA reads as TGCAGTGCTAGACGGCTAGCAGAGACCCAGTACTTC.

This clonotype was seen ten or more times. The chain couples TRBV15 to TRBJ2-1; D gene uncertain. Trimming removed 1 base from V and 6 bases from J, with 10 bases in between. The CDR3 consists of 14 residues. CDR1 LNHNV and CDR2 YYDKDF come from the germline V gene (reference sequence). The DNA for the CDR3 is TGTGCCACCAGCAGAGTAATCGGGCGCAATGAGCAGTTCTTC. Protein: CATSRVIGRNEQFF.

The table lists this clonotype with many counts. The chain carries TRBV20-1 and TRBJ1-1; TRBD1 is a possible D gene (6 bases). Germline CDR1 DFQATT, CDR2 SNEGSKA (reference sequence). CDR3 size: 14 residues. Trimming shortened V by 2 bases and J by 1 base, and 11 bases separated the two germline ends. CDR3 sequence: CSARTGGQNTEAFF. In nucleotides, the CDR3 is TGCAGTGCTAGAACGGGGGGCCAGAACACTGAAGCTTTCTTT.

Many counts were recorded for this clonotype. The chain uses TRBV3-1 and TRBJ2-1; 12 nucleotides align to TRBD2. This CDR3 is 17 amino acids long. Germline assignment: CDR1 LGHDT and CDR2 YNNKEL (reference sequence). The V and J ends lost 3 bases and 2 bases, in that order; junction bases with no gene match: 5. CDR3 protein: CASSQLGLAGPYNEQFF. CDR3 in DNA: TGTGCCAGCAGCCAGTTGGGACTAGCGGGCCCCTACAATGAGCAGTTCTTC.

This clonotype has a count of ten or more. The chain couples TRBV11-2 to TRBJ2-2; D is unclear. V gave up 3 bases and J gave up 6 bases, with 2 bases separating them. CDR1 is SGHAT and CDR2 is FQNNGV in the germline V gene. The CDR3 spans 11 residues. The chain's CDR3 is CASSFPGELFF. Here the CDR3 DNA reads TGTGCCAGCAGCTTCCCCGGGGAGCTGTTTTTT.